What follows are 5 T cell receptor beta chains derived from one specimen sequenced in a study of beta chain features in type 1 diabetes. Study findings and constraints: All four CD4+ subsets of Type 1 diabetes patients contained TCRB CDR3s that were moderately but significantly shorter.

The study reverse transcribed the entire isolated RNA, so it sequenced expressed TCRB transcripts. The method was immunoSEQ multiplex PCR; TCRdb's version includes in-frame clones alone and lacks a portion of them. The table includes over 600,000 clones, around 12% detected once. Their specific antigens are unknown. Material for sequencing was naive CD4+ T cells from blood. These receptors were taken from a man in his thirties or forties with type 1 diabetes.

The rearrangement uses TRBV5-5 and TRBJ2-5; D not certain. V was cut by 2 bases and J by 0 bases, with 5 bases left in between. From germline, CDR1 is SGHKS and CDR2 YYEKEE (reference sequence). The CDR3 consists of 13 residues. CDR3 DNA: TGTGCCAGCAGCTTCCCCAACCAAGAGACCCAGTACTTC. Amino acids: CASSFPNQETQYF.

This clone was detected a few times. This sequence joins TRBV30 and TRBJ1-5, with unresolved D. The CDR3 totals 12 residues. V was pared by 1 base and J by 7 bases, with 8 bases between. Germline CDR1 is GTSNPN and CDR2 is SVGIG (reference sequence). CDR3 in DNA: TGTGCCTGGAGTGCGGGTGGGCAGCCCCAGCATTTT. Residues: CAWSAGGQPQHF.

This clone turned up a few times. The V call is TRBV7-2, the J call TRBJ2-4; perhaps TRBD1 as D (5 bases). CDR3 size: 14 residues. In germline, CDR1 is SGHTA, CDR2 FQGNSA. Trimming stripped 1 base from V and 7 bases from J, with 11 bases between. The CDR3 DNA sequence: TGTGCCAGCAGCTTAGTAGGGGATGGCAACATTCAGTACTTC. It specifies CASSLVGDGNIQYF.

To note about this clone: An end of the junction differs from the germline gene, which may be a read error. The chain is built from TRBV4-3 and TRBJ2-2, with D perhaps TRBD2 (7 bases). This CDR3 comprises 16 residues. Germline-derived CDR1 and CDR2 are LGHNA and YSLEER. The chain's CDR3 is CASTQGGGANTGELFF. The CDR3 DNA is TGCGCCAGCACCCAAGGCGGGGGCGCGAACACCGGGGAGCTGTTTTTT.

This clone was counted a few times. The V and J genes are TRBV9 and TRBJ2-2; 7 bases are shared with TRBD1. The length of the CDR3 is 14 residues. Losses at the gene ends were 3 bases for V and 6 bases for J; bases not matched to a gene: 5. Germline CDR1 and CDR2: SGDLS and YYNGEE. The CDR3 nucleotides read TGTGCCAGCAGCGCTCGGACAGGACCCGGGGAGCTGTTTTTT. Its translation: CASSARTGPGELFF.